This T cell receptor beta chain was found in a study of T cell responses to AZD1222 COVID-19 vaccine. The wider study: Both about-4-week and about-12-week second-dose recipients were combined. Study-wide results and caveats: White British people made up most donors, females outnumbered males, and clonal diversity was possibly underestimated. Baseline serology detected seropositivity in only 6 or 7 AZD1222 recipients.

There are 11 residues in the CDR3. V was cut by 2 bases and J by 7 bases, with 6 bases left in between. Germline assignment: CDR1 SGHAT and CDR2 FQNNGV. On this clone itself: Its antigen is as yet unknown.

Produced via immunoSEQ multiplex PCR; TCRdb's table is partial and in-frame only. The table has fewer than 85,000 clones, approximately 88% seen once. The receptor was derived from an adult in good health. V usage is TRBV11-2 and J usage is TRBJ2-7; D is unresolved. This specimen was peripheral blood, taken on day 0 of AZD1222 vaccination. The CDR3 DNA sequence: TGTGCCAGCAGCTTAATCTTAGAGCAGTACTTC. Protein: CASSLILEQYF.